The 14 T cell receptor beta chains presented below share a single source sample, sequenced in a study of T cell changes during pregnancy in multiple sclerosis. Some clones are missing from TCRdb's copy, which holds only in-frame ones; the method was immunoSEQ multiplex PCR. The table lists 45,000 to 50,000 clones, 90% to 95% of them singletons. Sequenced material: CD8+ T cells from peripheral blood mononuclear cells, taken in the first trimester of pregnancy. These receptors originate from a female donor with multiple sclerosis, enrolled in a pregnancy study.

In its sample, this clone was seen once. The rearrangement uses TRBV27 and TRBJ2-7; weak D call: TRBD1 (6 bases). V lost 0 bases and J lost 4, with 16 bases in between. Germline CDR1 is MNHEY and CDR2 is SMNVEV (reference sequence). The CDR3 contains 16 residues. The DNA for the CDR3 is TGTGCCAGCAGTTTATCGGCTGGACAGAAATTTTACGAGCAGTACTTC. Protein product: CASSLSAGQKFYEQYF.

The chain joins TRBV27 to TRBJ2-2, with 9 bases that match TRBD2. From germline, CDR1 is MNHEY and CDR2 SMNVEV (reference sequence). The CDR3 loop spans 17 amino acids. Trimming removed 4 bases from V and 1 base from J; junction bases left unmatched: 7. This chain's CDR3 is CASSSLTSGWNTGELFF. The CDR3 bases are TGTGCCAGCAGTTCTCTTACTAGCGGGTGGAACACCGGGGAGCTGTTTTTT.

The CDR3 is CASSLAGSGANVLTF. The CDR3 DNA sequence: TGTGCCAGCAGTTTAGCGGGCTCTGGGGCCAACGTCCTGACTTTC. This rearrangement joins TRBV28 to TRBJ2-6, with TRBD2 as a possible D gene (5 bases). The germline V gene has CDR1 MDHEN and CDR2 SYDVKM. V was clipped by 2 bases and J by 0 bases, with 5 bases between them. CDR3 length: 15 amino acids.

The chain joins TRBV19 to TRBJ2-1; 8 nucleotides agree with TRBD1. With V trimmed by 3 bases and J by 0 bases, 1 base remained unmatched. The CDR3 has 15 amino acids. The germline V gene encodes CDR1 LNHDA and CDR2 SQIVND (reference sequence). The CDR3 spells CASSIGQGSYNEQFF. The CDR3 DNA is TGTGCCAGTAGTATCGGACAGGGCTCCTACAATGAGCAGTTCTTC.

The chain links TRBV30 to TRBJ2-7; perhaps TRBD2 as D (5 bases). CDR3 length equals 13 residues. CDR1 and CDR2 from the germline V gene are GTSNPN and SVGIG (reference sequence). V lost 0 bases, J lost 4 bases, and 10 bases lay in between. The CDR3 loop reads CAWSVVASYEQYF. DNA of the CDR3: TGTGCCTGGAGTGTAGTAGCGTCGTACGAGCAGTACTTC.

This clone was seen once. The chain employs TRBV4-3 and TRBJ1-2, with a possible D match to TRBD1 (6 bases). Trimming shortened V by 1 base and J by 7 bases, and 16 bases separated the two germline ends. This CDR3 has 15 amino acids. Germline-derived CDR1 and CDR2 are LGHNA and YSLEER. Here the CDR3 reads CASSQAGDRSGGYTF. The CDR3 coding sequence is TGCGCCAGCAGCCAAGCGGGTGACAGGAGTGGTGGCTACACCTTC.

The rearrangement links TRBV7-3 to TRBJ1-2, with 9 bases fitting TRBD1. Germline assignment: CDR1 SGHTA and CDR2 FQGTGA. There are 13 residues in the CDR3. Trimming took 5 bases from V and 8 from J; bases not matched to a gene: 6. Written as DNA, the CDR3 is TGTGCCAGCAGCCGCGGACAGGGGCGCGGCTACACCTTC. Its protein is CASSRGQGRGYTF. The whole variable domain, remainder taken from reference TRBV7-3 and TRBJ1-2, is GAGVSQTPSNKVTEKGKYVELRCDPISGHTALYWYRQSLGQGPEFLIYFQGTGAADDSGLPNDRFFAVRPEGSVSTLKIQRTERGDSAVYLCASSRGQGRGYTFGSGTRLTVV.

This chain uses TRBV28 with TRBJ2-7; tentatively, D is TRBD1 (5 bases). Germline V gene sequence: CDR1 MDHEN, CDR2 SYDVKM. Trimming shortened V by 5 bases and J by 4 bases, and 12 bases separated the two germline ends. The CDR3 has 13 amino acids. CDR3 sequence reads: CASSPQGVYEQYF. The CDR3 nucleotides read TGTGCCAGCAGTCCTCAAGGGGTTTACGAGCAGTACTTC.

J is TRBJ2-1 and V is TRBV4-1; TRBD2 agrees at 11 bases. The CDR3 spans 16 residues. Germline V lookup: CDR1 MGHRA, CDR2 YSYEKL. V was pared by 6 bases and J by 9 bases, with 13 bases of the junction left unmatched. CDR3 coding DNA: TGCGCCAGCAGTGAAGAACTAGCGGGAGAGATGGGTGAGCAGTTCTTC. This encodes CASSEELAGEMGEQFF.

The gene calls are TRBV2 and TRBJ2-7, with 10 bases matching TRBD1. The CDR3 has 13 residues. Germline CDR1 is SNHLY and CDR2 is FYNNEI. V was pared by 11 bases and J by 0 bases, with 4 bases of the junction left unmatched. The CDR3 region has the DNA TGTGCCGGAGGACAGGGGGGCTCCTACGAGCAGTACTTC. Residues: CAGGQGGSYEQYF.

V gene TRBV4-1 combines with J gene TRBJ1-3, with 7 nucleotides matching TRBD1. The germline V gene has CDR1 MGHRA and CDR2 YSYEKL. This CDR3 contains 15 residues. Trimming removed 4 bases from V and 5 bases from J; junction bases left unmatched: 8. CDR3 residues: CASSPQGGWRNTIYF. The CDR3 DNA sequence: TGCGCCAGCAGCCCCCAGGGGGGTTGGCGAAACACCATATATTTT.

V and J are TRBV19 and TRBJ2-1; 7 positions match TRBD1. This CDR3 contains 15 residues. V lost 5 bases to trimming and J lost 0 bases; unmatched junction nucleotides: 4. Per the germline V gene, CDR1 is LNHDA and CDR2 is SQIVND (reference sequence). This CDR3 is CASSLRDSSYNEQFF. CDR3 in DNA: TGTGCCAGTAGTCTCCGGGACAGCTCCTACAATGAGCAGTTCTTC.

The DNA for the CDR3 is TGTGCCACCAATAGACAGGGTCGCACAGATACGCAGTATTTT. This encodes CATNRQGRTDTQYF. This chain links TRBV7-9 with TRBJ2-3; 7 nucleotides match TRBD1. The length of the CDR3 is 14 residues. Germline V gene sequence: CDR1 SEHNR, CDR2 FQNEAQ (reference sequence). Trimming took 10 bases from V and 1 from J; bases not matched to a gene: 8.

There are a few counts of this clone. The chain is built from TRBV7-9 and TRBJ1-1, with a possible D match to TRBD1 (6 bases). Trimming pared 5 bases from V and 8 bases from J, leaving 12 bases between. The CDR3 runs to 12 residues. Germline V gives CDR1 SEHNR, CDR2 FQNEAQ (reference sequence). The CDR3 DNA sequence: TGTGCCAGCAGCAACGGACAGACCGAAGCTTTCTTT. Translated: CASSNGQTEAFF.